Detailed here is one T cell receptor beta chain. This entry is derived from a study of blood T cell repertoires in COVID-19. Overall study: Spain, Italy and the United States supplied samples that represented acute and convalescent COVID-19. Sample material is recorded as cDNA or gDNA derived from T cells, B-cell-depleted T cells, or PBMCs.

Authors' methods: It was from reference gene primer amplification that nucleated cell counts were estimated. Profiled with immunoSEQ multiplex PCR; TCRdb holds only in-frame clones, not every one. V and J calls and clone size are given by that table; D and trimming were obtained from the DNA. The sample shows hundreds of thousands of clones, about 87% of them seen only once. Germline CDR1 LNHNV, CDR2 YYDKDF (reference sequence). This CDR3 is 15 amino acids long. V lost 0 bases to trimming and J lost 0 bases, with 9 bases between them. It was during active infection that Seattle patients were enrolled and then longitudinally followed.

The chain combines TRBV15 with TRBJ2-7; D remains unclear. The TCR comes from a woman aged 25-40 years with COVID-19, enrolled during active disease. The sample consisted of peripheral blood. The CDR3: CATSRDRGSSYEQYV. The CDR3 bases are TGTGCCACCAGCAGAGATCGCGGAAGCTCCTACGAGCAGTACGTC.